The clone carrying this T cell receptor beta chain was seen just once. Its antigen is unknown. The gene names here belong to mouse. The CDR3 end lies 1 residue beyond the end of the read and is filled in from the germline J gene. This entry comes from a study of tissue T cells after allogeneic stem cell transplantation. Notes on the study in general: This small cohort was clinically heterogeneous, and sampling depth was a limitation. Alloreactivity or antigen specificity of tissue TCRs was not determined; some clones might be host cells.

Method: immunoSEQ multiplex PCR; TCRdb's copy keeps in-frame clones and lacks some. The repertoire has about 20,000 clones, about 70% of them found once; the top ten carry approximately 0.93%. Germline-derived CDR1 and CDR2 are NSQYPW and LRSPGD (reference sequence). V lost 4 bases and J 0 bases, leaving 10 bases between the germline ends. This CDR3 contains 16 residues. The source of this sequence is a female BALB/c mouse in good health. This strain's MHC haplotype is H2-d. This chain links TRBV1 with TRBJ1-6; D is possibly TRBD1 (6 bases). TRBJ1-6 is placed among ORFs of uncertain function. Sequencing was performed on spleen. The DNA read from the CDR3 is TGCACCTGCAGTGGGGGGACAAATTCCTATAATTCGCCCCTCTAC. Translation: CTCSGGTNSYNSPLY. The whole CDR3 region reads CTCSGGTNSYNSPLYF.